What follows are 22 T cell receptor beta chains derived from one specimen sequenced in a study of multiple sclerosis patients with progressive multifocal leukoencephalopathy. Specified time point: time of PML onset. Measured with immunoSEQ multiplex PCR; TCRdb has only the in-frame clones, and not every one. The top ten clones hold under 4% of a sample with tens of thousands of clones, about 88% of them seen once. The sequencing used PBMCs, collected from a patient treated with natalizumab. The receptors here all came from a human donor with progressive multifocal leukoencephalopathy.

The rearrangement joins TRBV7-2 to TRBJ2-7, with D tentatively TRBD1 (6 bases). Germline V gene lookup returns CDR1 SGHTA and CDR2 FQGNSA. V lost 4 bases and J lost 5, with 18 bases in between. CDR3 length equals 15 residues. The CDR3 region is CASSSGRQAPNEQYF. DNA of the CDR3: TGTGCCAGCAGCTCCGGTAGACAGGCTCCCAACGAGCAGTACTTC.

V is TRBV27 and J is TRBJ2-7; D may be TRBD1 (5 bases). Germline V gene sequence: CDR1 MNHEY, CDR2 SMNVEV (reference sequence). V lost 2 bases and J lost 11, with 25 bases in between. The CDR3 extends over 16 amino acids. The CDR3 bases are TGTGCCAGCAGTTTAAAGGGGATCGGATACCCAAATGAAGAGTACTTC. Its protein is CASSLKGIGYPNEEYF.

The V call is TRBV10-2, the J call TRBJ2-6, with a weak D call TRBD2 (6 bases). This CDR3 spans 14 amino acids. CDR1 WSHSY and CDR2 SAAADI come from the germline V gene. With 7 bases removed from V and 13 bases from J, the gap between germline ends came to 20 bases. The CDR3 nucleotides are TGCGCCAGCAACGGGGGTCCGGGTGGTGGAGTCCTGACTTTC. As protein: CASNGGPGGGVLTF.

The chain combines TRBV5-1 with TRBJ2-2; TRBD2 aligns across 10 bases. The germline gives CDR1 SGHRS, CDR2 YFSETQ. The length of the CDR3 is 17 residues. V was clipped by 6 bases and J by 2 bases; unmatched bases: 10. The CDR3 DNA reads TGCGCCAGCACCCAACGGCTAGCGGGAGATAACACCGGGGAGCTGTTTTTT. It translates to CASTQRLAGDNTGELFF.

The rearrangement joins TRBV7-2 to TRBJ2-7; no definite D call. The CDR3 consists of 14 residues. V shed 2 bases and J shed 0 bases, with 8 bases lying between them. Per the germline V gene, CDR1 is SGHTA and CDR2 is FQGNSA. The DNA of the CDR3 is TGTGCCAGCAGCTTACAAGCGAGCTCCTACGAGCAGTACTTC. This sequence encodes CASSLQASSYEQYF.

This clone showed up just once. The CDR3 region is CASSLLSAGDHNEQFF. The CDR3, as DNA: TGTGCCAGCAGCTTACTTTCAGCGGGAGATCACAATGAGCAGTTCTTC. The chain links TRBV7-2 to TRBJ2-1; 8 bases line up with TRBD2. J lost 5 bases, V lost 2 bases, and 8 bases had no gene match. The CDR3 length is 16 residues. Germline CDR1 and CDR2: SGHTA and FQGNSA.

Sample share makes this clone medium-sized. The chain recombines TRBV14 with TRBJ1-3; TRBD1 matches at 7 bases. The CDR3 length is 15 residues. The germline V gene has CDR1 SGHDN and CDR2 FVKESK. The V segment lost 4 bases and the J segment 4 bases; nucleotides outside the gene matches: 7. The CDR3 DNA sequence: TGTGCCAGCAGCCGCCAAGGGGGCGAAGGAAACACCATATATTTT. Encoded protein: CASSRQGGEGNTIYF. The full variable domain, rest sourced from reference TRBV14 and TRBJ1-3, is EAGVTQFPSHSVIEKGQTVTLRCDPISGHDNLYWYRRVMGKEIKFLLHFVKESKQDESGMPNNRFLAERTGGTYSTLKVQPAELEDSGVYFCASSRQGGEGNTIYFGEGSWLTVV.

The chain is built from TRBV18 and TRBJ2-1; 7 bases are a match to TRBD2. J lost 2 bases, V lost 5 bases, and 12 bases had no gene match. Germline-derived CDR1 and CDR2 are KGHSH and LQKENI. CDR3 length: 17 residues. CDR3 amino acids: CASSSSTSTRPYNEQFF. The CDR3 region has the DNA TGTGCCAGCTCATCATCGACTAGCACTCGCCCCTACAATGAGCAGTTCTTC. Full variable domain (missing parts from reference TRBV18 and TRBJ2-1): NAGVMQNPRHLVRRRGQEARLRCSPMKGHSHVYWYRQLPEEGLKFMVYLQKENIIDESGMPKERFSAEFPKEGPSILRIQQVVRGDSAAYFCASSSSTSTRPYNEQFFGPGTRLTVL.

In nucleotides, the CDR3 is TGTGCCAGCAGCCCCACGTCCCATGGCTACACCTTC. Its translation: CASSPTSHGYTF. This chain joins TRBV7-2 and TRBJ1-2; no firm D call. Per the germline V gene, CDR1 is SGHTA and CDR2 is FQGNSA. The CDR3 covers 12 residues. The V end was cut by 5 bases, the J end by 6 bases, with 10 bases between.

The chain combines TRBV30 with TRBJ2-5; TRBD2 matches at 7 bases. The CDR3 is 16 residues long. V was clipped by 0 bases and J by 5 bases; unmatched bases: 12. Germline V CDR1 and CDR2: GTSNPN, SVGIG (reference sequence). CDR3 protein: CAWSVHSGGGVETQYF. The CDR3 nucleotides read TGTGCCTGGAGTGTACACTCGGGAGGAGGGGTGGAGACCCAGTACTTC.

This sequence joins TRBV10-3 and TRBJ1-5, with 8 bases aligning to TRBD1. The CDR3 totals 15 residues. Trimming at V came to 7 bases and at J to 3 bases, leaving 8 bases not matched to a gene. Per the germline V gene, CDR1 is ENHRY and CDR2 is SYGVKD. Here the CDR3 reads CAIIDGQGLNQPQHF. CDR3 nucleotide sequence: TGTGCCATCATTGACGGACAGGGCCTCAATCAGCCCCAGCATTTT.

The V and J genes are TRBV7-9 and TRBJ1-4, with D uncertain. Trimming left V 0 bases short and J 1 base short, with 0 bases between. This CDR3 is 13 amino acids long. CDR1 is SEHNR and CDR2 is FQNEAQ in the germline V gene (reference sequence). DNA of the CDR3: TGTGCCAGCAGCTTAGCAACTAATGAAAAACTGTTTTTT. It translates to CASSLATNEKLFF.

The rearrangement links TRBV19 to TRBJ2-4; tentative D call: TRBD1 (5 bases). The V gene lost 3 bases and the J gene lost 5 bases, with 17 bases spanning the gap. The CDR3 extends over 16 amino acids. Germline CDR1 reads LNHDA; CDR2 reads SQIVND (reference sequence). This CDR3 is CASSISQGRGENIQYF. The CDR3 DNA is TGTGCCAGTAGTATCTCCCAGGGAAGGGGTGAAAACATTCAGTACTTC.

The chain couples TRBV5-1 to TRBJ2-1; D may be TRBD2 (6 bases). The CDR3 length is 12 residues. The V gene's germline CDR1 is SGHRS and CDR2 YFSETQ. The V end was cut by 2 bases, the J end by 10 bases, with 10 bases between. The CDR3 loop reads CASSFLGGEQFF. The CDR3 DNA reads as TGCGCCAGCAGCTTTTTGGGGGGAGAGCAGTTCTTC.

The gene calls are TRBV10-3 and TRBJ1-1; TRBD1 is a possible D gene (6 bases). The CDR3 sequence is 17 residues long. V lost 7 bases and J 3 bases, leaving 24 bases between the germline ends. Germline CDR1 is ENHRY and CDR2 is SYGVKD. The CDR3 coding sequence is TGTGCCATCAAGGGAGGGGCAGGGGCTATGAAGGACACTGAAGCTTTCTTT. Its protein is CAIKGGAGAMKDTEAFF.

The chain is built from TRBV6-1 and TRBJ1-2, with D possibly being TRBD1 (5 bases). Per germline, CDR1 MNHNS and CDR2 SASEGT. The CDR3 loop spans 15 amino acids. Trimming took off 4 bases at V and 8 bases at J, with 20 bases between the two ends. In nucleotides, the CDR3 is TGTGCCAGCAGTGTCGCAAACGTAGGGACGGGGGGCTACACCTTC. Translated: CASSVANVGTGGYTF.

CDR3 nucleotides: TGTGCCAGCAGCGTAGACCGAAACACCATATATTTT. Protein product: CASSVDRNTIYF. V usage is TRBV9 and J usage is TRBJ1-3; D not certain. Germline V gene data show CDR1 as SGDLS and CDR2 as YYNGEE. CDR3 length equals 12 residues. Between the trimmed V and J ends, which lost 0 bases and 5 bases, there was a span of 3 bases.

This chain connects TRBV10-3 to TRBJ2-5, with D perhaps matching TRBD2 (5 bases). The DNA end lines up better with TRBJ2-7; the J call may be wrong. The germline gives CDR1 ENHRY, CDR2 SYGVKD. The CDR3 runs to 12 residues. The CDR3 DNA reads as TGTGCCATCAGTGAGCGGGGATACGAGCAGTACTTC. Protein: CAISERGYEQYF.

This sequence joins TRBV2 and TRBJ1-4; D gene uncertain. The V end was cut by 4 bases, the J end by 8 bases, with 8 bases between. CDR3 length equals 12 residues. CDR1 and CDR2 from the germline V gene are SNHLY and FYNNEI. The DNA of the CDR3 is TGTGCCAGCAGTGCCTCGGGGGAAAAACTGTTTTTT. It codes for CASSASGEKLFF.

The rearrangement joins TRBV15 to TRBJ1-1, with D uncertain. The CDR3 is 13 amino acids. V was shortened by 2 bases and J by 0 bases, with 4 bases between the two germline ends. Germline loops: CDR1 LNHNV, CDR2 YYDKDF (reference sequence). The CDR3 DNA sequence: TGTGCCACCAGCAGAATAATGAACACTGAAGCTTTCTTT. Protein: CATSRIMNTEAFF.

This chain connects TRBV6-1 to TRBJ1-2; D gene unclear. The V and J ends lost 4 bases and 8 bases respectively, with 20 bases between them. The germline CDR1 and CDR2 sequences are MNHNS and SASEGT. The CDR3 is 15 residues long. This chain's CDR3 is CASSGNVSPRLGYTF. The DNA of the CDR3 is TGTGCCAGCAGTGGAAATGTATCCCCCCGTTTGGGCTACACCTTC.

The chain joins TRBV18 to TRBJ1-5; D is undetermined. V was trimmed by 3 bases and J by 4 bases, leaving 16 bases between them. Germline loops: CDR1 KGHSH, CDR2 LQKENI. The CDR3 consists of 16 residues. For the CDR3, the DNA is TGTGCCAGCTCACCCTCATGGGTGGGGTTAAATCAGCCCCAGCATTTT. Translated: CASSPSWVGLNQPQHF. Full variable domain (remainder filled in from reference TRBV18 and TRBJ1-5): NAGVMQNPRHLVRRRGQEARLRCSPMKGHSHVYWYRQLPEEGLKFMVYLQKENIIDESGMPKERFSAEFPKEGPSILRIQQVVRGDSAAYFCASSPSWVGLNQPQHFGDGTRLSIL.